One and the same sample provided the 14 T cell receptor beta chains below, sequenced in a study of blood T cell repertoires in COVID-19. Assay: immunoSEQ multiplex PCR; the TCRdb copy retains only in-frame clones and omits some. The sample holds some 66,000 clones, approximately 90% seen once. Sequenced material: peripheral blood. The receptor source for this set is a human donor with active COVID-19. The donor label of this sample is uncertain.

This clone was seen more than once but under ten times. The chain is built from TRBV5-1 and TRBJ1-6; TRBD1 matches at 7 bases. The CDR3 covers 18 residues. CDR1 is SGHRS and CDR2 is YFSETQ in the germline V gene. The V and J ends lost 2 bases and 9 bases, in that order; junction bases with no gene match: 17. The CDR3 here is CASSLPTTGRKGSSPLHF. CDR3 DNA: TGCGCCAGCAGCTTACCAACGACAGGGAGGAAAGGTAGTTCACCCCTCCACTTT. Variable domain in full (rest from reference TRBV5-1 and TRBJ1-6): KAGVTQTPRYLIKTRGQQVTLSCSPISGHRSVSWYQQTPGQGLQFLFEYFSETQRNKGNFPGRFSGRQFSNSRSEMNVSTLELGDSALYLCASSLPTTGRKGSSPLHFGNGTRLTVT.

The chain uses TRBV5-6 and TRBJ1-5; 7 bases align to TRBD1. CDR1 and CDR2 (germline): SGHDT, YYEEEE. The V segment lost 1 base and the J segment 9 bases; nucleotides outside the gene matches: 7. CDR3 length equals 14 residues. CDR3 protein: CASSLLQGSAPQHF. The CDR3 nucleotides read TGTGCCAGCAGCTTGTTACAGGGGTCTGCGCCCCAGCATTTT.

The genes are TRBV11-2 and TRBJ2-7, with TRBD2 identical over 8 bases. Germline loops: CDR1 SGHAT, CDR2 FQNNGV. With V trimmed by 0 bases and J by 0 bases, 4 bases remained unmatched. The CDR3 extends over 16 amino acids. The CDR3 DNA is TGTGCCAGCAGCTTAGAGTTAGCGGGGAGCTCCTACGAGCAGTACTTC. Its protein product is CASSLELAGSSYEQYF.

This chain links TRBV5-8 with TRBJ1-5; possible D gene TRBD1, 5 bases. CDR1 and CDR2 (germline): SGHTS, YDEGEE. V lost 5 bases, J lost 3 bases, and 12 bases lay in between. The CDR3 totals 14 residues. Written as DNA, the CDR3 is TGTGCCAGCAGTCGGGGGAAGAACAATCAGCCCCAGCATTTT. Its protein product is CASSRGKNNQPQHF.

The J gene is TRBJ1-1, the V gene TRBV7-8, with D uncertain. V lost 6 bases to trimming and J lost 1 base, with 12 bases between them. Germline loops: CDR1 SGHVS, CDR2 FQNEAQ. CDR3 size: 14 residues. The CDR3, as DNA: TGTGCCAGCAGTTTGCCCCCTAAGAACACTGAAGCTTTCTTT. It yields the protein CASSLPPKNTEAFF.

The V and J genes are TRBV7-9 and TRBJ2-5; tentative D call: TRBD2 (7 bases). V was clipped by 0 bases and J by 4 bases, with 12 bases between them. The germline V gene encodes CDR1 SEHNR and CDR2 FQNEAQ (reference sequence). CDR3 size: 15 residues. CDR3 sequence: CASSLARGGRETQYF. The DNA of the CDR3 is TGTGCCAGCAGCTTAGCCAGGGGAGGGCGAGAGACCCAGTACTTC.

V gene TRBV9 combines with J gene TRBJ2-2, with 10 bases matching TRBD2. The CDR3 sequence is 18 residues long. Unmatched junction bases numbered 9, after V lost 0 bases and J lost 4 bases. CDR1 SGDLS and CDR2 YYNGEE come from the germline V gene. The CDR3 nucleotides read TGTGCCAGCAGCGTAGTGGCTAGCGGGAGTCTGGGCACCGGGGAGCTGTTTTTT. This encodes CASSVVASGSLGTGELFF.

This clone was seen once. This sequence joins TRBV29-1 and TRBJ2-7; perhaps TRBD1 as D (5 bases). From germline, CDR1 is SQVTM and CDR2 ANQGSEA. CDR3 length: 11 amino acids. Trimming stripped 6 bases from V and 3 bases from J, with 9 bases between. The CDR3 loop is CSVDDSYEQYF. CDR3 coding DNA: TGCAGCGTAGACGACAGCTACGAGCAGTACTTC.

CDR3 in amino acids: CASSFRTESLTEAFF. The CDR3 DNA reads TGCGCCAGCAGCTTCCGGACAGAATCCCTTACTGAAGCTTTCTTT. The rearrangement links TRBV5-1 to TRBJ1-1; weak D call: TRBD1 (6 bases). CDR3 length: 15 amino acids. The germline gives CDR1 SGHRS, CDR2 YFSETQ. Between the trimmed V and J ends, which lost 2 bases and 5 bases, there was a span of 16 bases. The variable domain in full, with the rest retrieved from reference TRBV5-1 and TRBJ1-1, is KAGVTQTPRYLIKTRGQQVTLSCSPISGHRSVSWYQQTPGQGLQFLFEYFSETQRNKGNFPGRFSGRQFSNSRSEMNVSTLELGDSALYLCASSFRTESLTEAFFGQGTRLTVV.

J is TRBJ2-5 and V is TRBV27, with D possibly being TRBD2 (6 bases). Germline loops: CDR1 MNHEY, CDR2 SMNVEV (reference sequence). The CDR3 is made up of 14 amino acids. Trimming pared 0 bases from V and 5 bases from J, leaving 10 bases between. The chain's CDR3 is CASSLSSGFETQYF. CDR3 coding DNA: TGTGCCAGCAGTTTATCTAGCGGATTTGAGACCCAGTACTTC.

This sequence joins TRBV6-6 and TRBJ2-3; D is uncertain. V lost 8 bases and J 9 bases, leaving 9 bases between the germline ends. The CDR3 has 10 amino acids. Germline lookup yields CDR1 MNHNY and CDR2 SVGAGI (reference sequence). CDR3 loop: CASGLNTQYF. The CDR3 coding sequence is TGTGCCAGCGGCCTGAACACGCAGTATTTT.

CDR3 bases: TGTGCCAGCAGCTTGCCTCCACTACCTGAAGCTTTCTTT. Encoded protein: CASSLPPLPEAFF. The chain carries TRBV5-5 and TRBJ1-1, with D unresolved. The V end lost 1 base, the J end lost 6 bases, and 10 bases lay between the germline ends. The length of the CDR3 is 13 residues. From germline, CDR1 is SGHKS and CDR2 YYEKEE (reference sequence).

The V call is TRBV15, the J call TRBJ2-3; 8 bases align to TRBD2. Trimming at V came to 5 bases and at J to 1 base, leaving 8 bases not matched to a gene. The CDR3 runs to 16 residues. Germline V gene data show CDR1 as LNHNV and CDR2 as YYDKDF (reference sequence). The CDR3 coding sequence is TGTGCCACCAGCGGAACTCGAGCGGGGGGCACAGATACGCAGTATTTT. It codes for CATSGTRAGGTDTQYF.

This sequence joins TRBV27 and TRBJ2-7; 11 nucleotides line up with TRBD1. Germline V gene sequence: CDR1 MNHEY, CDR2 SMNVEV (reference sequence). The CDR3 sequence is 16 residues long. After removal of 4 bases from V and 6 bases from J, the junction contained 11 bases not matched to a gene. The CDR3: CASSWYPGQGAGEQYF. CDR3 sequence (DNA): TGTGCCAGCAGTTGGTACCCTGGACAGGGGGCAGGCGAGCAGTACTTC.